This TCR beta chain was sequenced in a study of blood T cells in healthy people across ages. No fewer than 7 million PBMCs went into each sample. This CDR3 has 19 amino acids. With 0 bases removed from V and 0 bases from J, the gap between germline ends came to 16 bases. Germline V gene data show CDR1 as SGHRS and CDR2 as YFSETQ. A second PCR, run for roughly 7 to 12 cycles, used a sample-barcoded 5' primer plus a J-beta primer mix. Each of the cDNA molecules was tagged by a template-switch adaptor with 12 random nucleotides. TCRdb re-called the 5' RACE reads with MiXCR, one entry per CDR3 protein. The data hold about 1.8 million distinct CDR3 sequences, with 40% to 55% observed a single time. Broader study findings: PBMCs that were unsorted prevented a conclusive naive versus antigen-experienced comparison. The recorded TCR beta diversity per million T cells decreased in a roughly linear manner with age.

As concerns this clonotype: The target antigen is unknown.

The V and J genes are TRBV5-1 and TRBJ2-6; TRBD2 might be the D (5 bases). The TCR was taken from a woman aged 40 to 50 in good health. Sequencing used blood. The CDR3 nucleotides read TGCGCCAGCAGCTTGGAAATTGGTAGCGTCGTCTCTGGGGCCAACGTCCTGACTTTC. This sequence encodes CASSLEIGSVVSGANVLTF.